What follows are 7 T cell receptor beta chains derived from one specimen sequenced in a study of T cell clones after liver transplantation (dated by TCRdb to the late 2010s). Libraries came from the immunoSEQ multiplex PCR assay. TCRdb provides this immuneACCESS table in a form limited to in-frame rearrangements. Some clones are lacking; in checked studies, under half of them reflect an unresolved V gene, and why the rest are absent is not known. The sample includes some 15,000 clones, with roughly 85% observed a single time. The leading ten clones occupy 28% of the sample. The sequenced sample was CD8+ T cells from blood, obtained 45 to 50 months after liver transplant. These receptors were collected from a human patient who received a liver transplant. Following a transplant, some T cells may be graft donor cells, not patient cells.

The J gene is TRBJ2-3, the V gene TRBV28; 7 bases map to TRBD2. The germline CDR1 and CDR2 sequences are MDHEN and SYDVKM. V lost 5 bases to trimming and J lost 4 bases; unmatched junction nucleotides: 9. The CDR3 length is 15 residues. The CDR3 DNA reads TGTGCCAGCAGTAGCACCCCGGGGGGTGCAGATACGCAGTATTTT. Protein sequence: CASSSTPGGADTQYF.

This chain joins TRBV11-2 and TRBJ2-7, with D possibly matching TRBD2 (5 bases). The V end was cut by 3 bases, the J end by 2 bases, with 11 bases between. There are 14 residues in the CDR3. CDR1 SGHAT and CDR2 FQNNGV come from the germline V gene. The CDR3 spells CASSFGLTAYEQYF. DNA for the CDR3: TGTGCCAGCAGCTTCGGACTGACCGCCTACGAGCAGTACTTC.

In DNA form, the CDR3 reads TGTGCCAGCAGCCAATCATCAGGTTATGGAGGCAATCAGCCCCAGCATTTT. Residues: CASSQSSGYGGNQPQHF. This chain connects TRBV16 to TRBJ1-5; no reliable D call. The CDR3 is 17 residues long. Trimming took off 0 bases at V and 2 bases at J, with 14 bases between the two ends. Germline CDR1 and CDR2: KGHSY and FQNENV. Complete variable domain (other parts from reference TRBV16 and TRBJ1-5): GEEVAQTPKHLVRGEGQKAKLYCAPIKGHSYVFWYQQVLKNEFKFLISFQNENVFDETGMPKERFSAKCLPNSPCSLEIQATKLEDSAVYFCASSQSSGYGGNQPQHFGDGTRLSIL.

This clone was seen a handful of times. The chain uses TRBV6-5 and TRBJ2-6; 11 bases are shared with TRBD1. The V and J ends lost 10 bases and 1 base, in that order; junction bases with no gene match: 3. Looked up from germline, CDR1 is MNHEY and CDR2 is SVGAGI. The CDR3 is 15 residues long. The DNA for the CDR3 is TGTGCCACCGGACAGGGGGCATCTGGGGCCAACGTCCTGACTTTC. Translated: CATGQGASGANVLTF.

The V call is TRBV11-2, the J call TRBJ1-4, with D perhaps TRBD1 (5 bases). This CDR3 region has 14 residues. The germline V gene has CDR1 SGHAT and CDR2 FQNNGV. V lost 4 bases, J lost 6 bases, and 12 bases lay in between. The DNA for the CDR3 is TGTGCCAGCAGCTGGGGGGTTTGGGATGAAAAACTGTTTTTT. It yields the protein CASSWGVWDEKLFF. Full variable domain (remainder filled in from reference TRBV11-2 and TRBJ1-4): EAGVAQSPRYKIIEKRQSVAFWCNPISGHATLYWYQQILGQGPKLLIQFQNNGVVDDSQLPKDRFSAERLKGVDSTLKIQPAKLEDSAVYLCASSWGVWDEKLFFGSGTQLSVL.

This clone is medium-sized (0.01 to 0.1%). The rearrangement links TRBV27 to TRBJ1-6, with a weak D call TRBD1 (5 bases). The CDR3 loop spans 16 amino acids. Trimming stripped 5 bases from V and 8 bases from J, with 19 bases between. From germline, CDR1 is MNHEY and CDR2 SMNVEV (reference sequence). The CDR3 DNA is TGTGCCAGCAGTCCCCTCTCCAGGGCATCCCATTCACCCCTCCACTTT. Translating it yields CASSPLSRASHSPLHF.

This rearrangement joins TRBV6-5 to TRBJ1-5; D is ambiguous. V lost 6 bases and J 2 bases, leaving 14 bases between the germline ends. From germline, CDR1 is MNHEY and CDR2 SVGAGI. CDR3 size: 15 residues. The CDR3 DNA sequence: TGTGCCAGCAGCCAGGCGGCGTGGGGCAATCAGCCCCAGCATTTT. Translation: CASSQAAWGNQPQHF.